This T cell receptor beta chain stems from a study of CD8+CD57+ T cells in acquired aplastic anemia. Study details: The sorted CD4+ and CD8+ cells yielded an average around 3 ug of DNA.

Template material for TCR beta VDJ and CDR3 profiling consisted of genomic DNA. One entry per CDR3 protein, called by TCRdb with MiXCR from the reads. The repertoire consists of hundreds of thousands of distinct CDR3 sequences, with just under 70% occurring once and the leading ten covering around 4%. Worth noting for this clonotype: Its ends do not fully match the called genes, so a read error is possible.

Germline values: CDR1 SGHRS, CDR2 YFSETQ. The CDR3 contains 15 residues. The sequence was obtained from a human donor in good health, serving as a control. Sequencing used sorted CD4+, CD8+, or CD8+CD57+ T cells (not recorded which) from PBMCs. The V call is TRBV5-1, the J call TRBJ2-3; D possibly corresponds to TRBD2 (6 bases). The DNA for the CDR3 is TGTGCCAGCAGCCCGGCGGGATGGCGGCAAGATACGCAGTATTTT. As protein: CASSPAGWRQDTQYF.